One sample yielded the 15 T cell receptor beta chains listed below, sequenced in a study of neurological immune-mediated disorders. A single record per CDR3 protein comes from TCRdb applying MiXCR to the 5' RACE reads. The sample includes tens of thousands of distinct CDR3 sequences, 9.5% to 15% of them seen just once. Specimen: PBMCs. Receptors originate from a woman in her sixties with HTLV-1-associated myelopathy (HAM/TSP).

This clonotype was detected a few times. The chain has TRBV29-1 and TRBJ2-5, with a possible D match to TRBD2 (7 bases). This CDR3 has 14 residues. Deletions cut 7 bases from V and 2 bases from J, with 17 bases between. The germline CDR1 and CDR2 sequences are SQVTM and ANQGSEA. The CDR3 bases are TGCAGCGCCTCAGGAGGGGGGGGACAAGAGACCCAGTACTTC. It yields the protein CSASGGGGQETQYF.

Only a few counts were recorded for this clonotype. V and J are TRBV20-1 and TRBJ2-3, with D unresolved. Trimming stripped 2 bases from V and 6 bases from J, with 9 bases between. Germline loops: CDR1 DFQATT, CDR2 SNEGSKA (reference sequence). The CDR3 consists of 12 residues. The chain's CDR3 is CSARPASDTQYF. The CDR3 region has the DNA TGCAGTGCTAGACCGGCGAGCGATACGCAGTATTTT.

The chain employs TRBV20-1 and TRBJ1-1; possibly TRBD1 for D (5 bases). Deletions cut 3 bases from V and 10 bases from J, with 24 bases between. Germline CDR1 and CDR2: DFQATT and SNEGSKA (reference sequence). The CDR3 sequence is 15 residues long. The CDR3 nucleotides read TGCAGTGCTAGTCCTAGGGGCATGGACTGGGTGGGAGCTTTCTTT. It encodes CSASPRGMDWVGAFF.

This sequence joins TRBV9 and TRBJ2-7, with a tentative D call TRBD1 (7 bases). Trimming shortened V by 7 bases and J by 2 bases, and 10 bases separated the two germline ends. From germline, CDR1 is SGDLS and CDR2 YYNGEE. The CDR3 totals 12 residues. The CDR3 nucleotides read TGTGCCAGCGGCGGGACAGCCTACGAGCAGTACTTC. It specifies CASGGTAYEQYF.

This clonotype has a count of ten or more. For the CDR3, the DNA is TGCGCCAGCAGCTTAGCTAGCGGCTACTCCTACGAGCAGTACTTC. Protein sequence: CASSLASGYSYEQYF. This sequence joins TRBV5-1 and TRBJ2-7; TRBD2 agrees at 7 bases. The CDR3 extends over 15 amino acids. After removal of 2 bases from V and 0 bases from J, the junction contained 5 bases not matched to a gene. Germline V gene lookup returns CDR1 SGHRS and CDR2 YFSETQ.

This clonotype was seen repeatedly, ten times or more. This chain joins TRBV11-2 and TRBJ2-1, with 10 bases identical to TRBD2. In germline, CDR1 is SGHAT, CDR2 FQNNGV. This CDR3 has 17 residues. V trimming: 2 bases; J trimming: 0 bases; junction bases outside the gene matches: 4. The CDR3 loop reads CASSLRTSGSSYNEQFF. CDR3 bases: TGTGCCAGCAGCTTAAGGACTAGCGGCAGCTCCTACAATGAGCAGTTCTTC.

This clonotype was observed a few times. The chain recombines TRBV7-9 with TRBJ1-5, with D unclear. CDR3 length: 13 amino acids. The germline V gene has CDR1 SEHNR and CDR2 FQNEAQ (reference sequence). V was shortened by 4 bases and J by 2 bases, with 6 bases between the two germline ends. The CDR3 nucleotides are TGTGCCAGCAGCTCGGAAGGCAATCAGCCCCAGCATTTT. It encodes CASSSEGNQPQHF.

This clonotype has at least ten counts. V gene TRBV5-1 combines with J gene TRBJ2-5; D not certain. Germline V gene lookup returns CDR1 SGHRS and CDR2 YFSETQ. V was shortened by 1 base and J by 4 bases, with 5 bases between the two germline ends. This CDR3 is built from 12 residues. The DNA of the CDR3 is TGCGCCAGCAGCTTGAATCCAGAGACCCAGTACTTC. Its translation: CASSLNPETQYF.

This clonotype showed up just once. This chain links TRBV28 with TRBJ2-1, with 12 bases identical to TRBD2. The V gene end was trimmed by 8 bases and the J gene end by 4 bases; junction bases not matched to a gene: 3. The CDR3 covers 14 residues. Germline V CDR1 and CDR2: MDHEN, SYDVKM. The CDR3 nucleotides read TGTGCCAGCGCGACTAGCGGGAGATACAATGAGCAGTTCTTC. It translates to CASATSGRYNEQFF.

In this sample, this clonotype turned up many times. J is TRBJ2-3 and V is TRBV5-1; a weak D match, TRBD1 (7 bases). The V gene's germline CDR1 is SGHRS and CDR2 YFSETQ. The CDR3 length is 14 residues. V dropped 4 bases and J dropped 2 bases, with 11 bases sitting between them. The CDR3 DNA is TGCGCCAGCAGCGCGGGACAGTACACAGATACGCAGTATTTT. Its protein is CASSAGQYTDTQYF.

Remarks on this clonotype: The junction does not match germline at one end; this may be a read error. This chain connects TRBV5-5 to TRBJ1-1; tentative D call: TRBD1 (5 bases). Germline V gene data show CDR1 as SGHKS and CDR2 as YYEKEE (reference sequence). The CDR3 totals 13 residues. CDR3: CAGSLTGNTEAFF. CDR3 sequence (DNA): TGTGCCGGCAGCCTTACAGGGAACACTGAAGCTTTCTTT.

This clonotype was observed many times. This chain uses TRBV20-1 with TRBJ1-2; no clear D gene. Germline V gene sequence: CDR1 DFQATT, CDR2 SNEGSKA (reference sequence). Between the trimmed V and J ends, which lost 7 bases and 7 bases, there was a span of 13 bases. The CDR3 has 11 amino acids. Written as DNA, the CDR3 is TGCAGTGGTAGCGGTGGGGTTGGCTACACCTTC. Protein: CSGSGGVGYTF.

This clonotype was observed many times. The gene calls are TRBV7-2 and TRBJ1-2; tentative D call: TRBD1 (5 bases). V was clipped by 2 bases and J by 5 bases, with 21 bases between them. Germline CDR1 and CDR2: SGHTA and FQGNSA. The CDR3 is made up of 17 amino acids. The DNA of the CDR3 is TGTGCCAGCAGCTTACGCAGTCTCACGCAGGGAGGTTATGGCTACACCTTC. Its protein product is CASSLRSLTQGGYGYTF.

The table lists this clonotype with many counts. This chain links TRBV27 with TRBJ2-7, with D unclear. From germline, CDR1 is MNHEY and CDR2 SMNVEV (reference sequence). V gave up 6 bases and J gave up 7 bases, with 19 bases separating them. CDR3 length: 14 amino acids. The CDR3 region has the DNA TGTGCCAGCAGGTCCGGGCAGTACCTAGGGGAGCAGTACTTC. As protein: CASRSGQYLGEQYF.

Ten or more counts support this clonotype. The CDR3 nucleotides read TGTGCCAGCAGTGCCGGTGGAGCGGGGCCGACAGATACGCAGTATTTT. This codes for CASSAGGAGPTDTQYF. This chain uses TRBV2 with TRBJ2-3; 7 bases map to TRBD2. Germline V gene data show CDR1 as SNHLY and CDR2 as FYNNEI. This CDR3 is built from 16 residues. V lost 4 bases to trimming and J lost 3 bases; unmatched junction nucleotides: 10.